Described below is a single TCR beta chain sequence and its context. Newly diagnosed hyperthyroidism donors, aged 18 to 65, duration under 2 months. Other autoimmune diseases, uncontrolled infections, pregnancy or lactation led to the exclusion of patients. Germline assignment: CDR1 SGHTA and CDR2 FQGNSA. This CDR3 has 14 residues. Deletions cut 5 bases from V and 1 base from J, with 11 bases between. The data belong to a study of Graves' ophthalmopathy and Graves' hyperthyroidism. Study background: At the time of initial diagnosis and before any treatment, peripheral blood was collected.

Using RNA transcripts, the TCR beta CDR3 regions were amplified. The first round was an RT-PCR with HTBI primers, and the second round was a multiplex PCR. TCRdb fed the multiplex PCR reads into MiXCR, producing one record per CDR3 protein. Among hundreds of thousands of distinct CDR3 sequences listed, approximately 21% were seen once. The specimen sequenced was peripheral blood. The TCR originated in a young woman with stable Graves' hyperthyroidism. Some clones in this sample may be carry-over from other donors' samples. The rearrangement joins TRBV7-2 to TRBJ2-5, with a tentative D call TRBD1 (6 bases). The DNA for the CDR3 is TGTGCCAGCAGCCGCCGGGACACCCAAGAGACCCAGTACTTC. This sequence encodes CASSRRDTQETQYF.